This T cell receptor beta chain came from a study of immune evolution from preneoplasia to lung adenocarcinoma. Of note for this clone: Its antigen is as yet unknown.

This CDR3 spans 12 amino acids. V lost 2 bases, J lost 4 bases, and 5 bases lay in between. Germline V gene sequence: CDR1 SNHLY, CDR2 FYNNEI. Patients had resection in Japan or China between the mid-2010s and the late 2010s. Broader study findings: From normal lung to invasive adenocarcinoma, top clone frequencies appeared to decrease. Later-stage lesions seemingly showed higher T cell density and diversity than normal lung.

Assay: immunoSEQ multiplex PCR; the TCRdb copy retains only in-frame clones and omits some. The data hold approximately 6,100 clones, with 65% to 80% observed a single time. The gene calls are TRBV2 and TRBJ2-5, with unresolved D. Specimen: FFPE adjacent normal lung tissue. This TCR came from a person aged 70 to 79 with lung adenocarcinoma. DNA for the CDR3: TGTGCCAGCAGTGAACGCGGAGAGACCCAGTACTTC. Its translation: CASSERGETQYF.